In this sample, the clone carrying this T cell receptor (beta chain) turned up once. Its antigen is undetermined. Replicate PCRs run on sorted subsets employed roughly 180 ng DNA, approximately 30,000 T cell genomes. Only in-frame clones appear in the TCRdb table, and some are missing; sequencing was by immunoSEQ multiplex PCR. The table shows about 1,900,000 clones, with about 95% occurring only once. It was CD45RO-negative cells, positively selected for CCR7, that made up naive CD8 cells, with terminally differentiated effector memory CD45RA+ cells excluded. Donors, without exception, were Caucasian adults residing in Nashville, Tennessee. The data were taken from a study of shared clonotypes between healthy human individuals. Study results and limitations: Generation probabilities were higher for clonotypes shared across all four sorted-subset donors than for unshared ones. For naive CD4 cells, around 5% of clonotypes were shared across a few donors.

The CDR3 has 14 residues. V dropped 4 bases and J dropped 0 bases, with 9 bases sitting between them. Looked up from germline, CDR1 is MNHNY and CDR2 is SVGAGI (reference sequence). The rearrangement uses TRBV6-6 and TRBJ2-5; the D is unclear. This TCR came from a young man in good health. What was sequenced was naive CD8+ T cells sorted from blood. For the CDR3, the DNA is TGTGCCAGCAGTTTGACACTAAACCAAGAGACCCAGTACTTC. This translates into CASSLTLNQETQYF.